The rows below give T cell receptor beta chains drawn from one sample of a study of T cells in Graves' hyperthyroidism and ophthalmopathy. TCRdb analysed the multiplex PCR reads with MiXCR anew, one entry per CDR3 protein. The sample holds 300,000 to 450,000 distinct CDR3 sequences; approximately 15% are singletons and the top ten take roughly a quarter. The sample was blood. These receptors were taken from a woman between 18 and 29 years old with Graves' hyperthyroidism that later progressed to Graves' ophthalmopathy. CDR3s include the opening cysteine and the closing phenylalanine or tryptophan. D genes are given only for firm matches. A row's size may be missing; if present it is once, few, many or a size class.

d_call	v_call	clone_size	j_call	cdr3_aa	cdr3_nt
NA	TRBV27	few	TRBJ2-7	CASSTVGPELYKQYF	TGTGCCAGCAGTACCGTGGGGCCCGAGCTTTACAAGCAGTACTTC
NA	TRBV19	many	TRBJ1-5	CASSITGAAIMAQHF	TGTGCCAGTAGTATAACGGGGGCCGCGATTATGGCCCAGCATTTT
NA	TRBV9	few	TRBJ2-2	CASSVAYTSAKGGDTGELFF	TGTGCCAGCAGCGTAGCGTATACTAGCGCTAAAGGGGGAGACACCGGGGAGCTGTTTTTT
TRBD2	TRBV20-1	many	TRBJ2-7	CSASWGEGFDEQYF	TGCAGTGCTAGCTGGGGGGAGGGTTTCGACGAGCAGTACTTC
NA	TRBV20-1	many	TRBJ2-7	CSARLGARDEQYF	TGCAGTGCTAGGCTCGGGGCTCGAGACGAGCAGTACTTC
NA	TRBV2	many	TRBJ2-7	CASSETGNGYEQYF	TGTGCCAGCAGTGAAACCGGGAATGGGTACGAGCAGTACTTC
TRBD2	TRBV20-1	many	TRBJ2-7	CSATGTSGRAPYEQYF	TGCAGTGCCACCGGTACTAGCGGGAGGGCCCCCTACGAGCAGTACTTC
TRBD2	TRBV27	once	TRBJ2-1	CASSAGTGGRNEQFF	TGTGCCAGCAGCGCCGGGACTGGCGGGAGAAATGAGCAGTTCTTC
NA	TRBV20-1	many	TRBJ2-3	CSARDPGGPSADTQYF	TGCAGTGCTAGAGACCCCGGGGGTCCCTCGGCAGATACGCAGTATTTT
NA	TRBV27	many	TRBJ1-1	CASRQAGALNTEAFF	TGTGCCAGCAGACAAGCCGGGGCGCTGAACACTGAAGCTTTCTTT
NA	TRBV20-1	many	TRBJ2-1	CSARDPELYEQFF	TGCAGTGCTAGAGATCCAGAATTATATGAGCAGTTCTTC
TRBD2	TRBV4-2	NA	TRBJ2-6	CASSQGDTSGHDSGANVLTF	TGTGCCAGCAGCCAAGGGGACACTAGCGGCCACGACTCTGGGGCCAACGTCCTGACTTTC
TRBD2	TRBV20-1	many	TRBJ2-3	CSARLPSGRTDTQYF	TGCAGTGCTAGGCTACCTAGCGGGAGGACAGATACGCAGTATTTT
NA	TRBV28	many	TRBJ2-7	CASARETYEQYF	TGTGCCAGTGCCAGGGAAACCTACGAGCAGTACTTC
NA	TRBV20-1	NA	TRBJ1-4	CSANNPQGNGEKLFF	TGCAGTGCTAATAACCCCCAGGGAAATGGCGAAAAACTGTTTTTT
NA	TRBV27	many	TRBJ2-1	CASSLFPPRHLDNEQFF	TGTGCCAGCAGTTTATTCCCTCCGAGGCATTTAGACAATGAGCAGTTCTTC
NA	TRBV28	many	TRBJ1-2	CASSFGGMGGYTF	TGTGCCAGCAGTTTTGGGGGTATGGGTGGCTACACCTTC
NA	TRBV6-6	few	TRBJ2-1	CASSYGIARSSYNEQFF	TGTGCCAGCAGTTACGGGATAGCGAGAAGCTCCTACAATGAGCAGTTCTTC
TRBD1	TRBV20-1	many	TRBJ2-7	CSAEGRDRPLYEQYF	TGCAGTGCGGAGGGGCGGGACAGGCCGCTCTACGAGCAGTACTTC
TRBD2	TRBV20-1	many	TRBJ2-7	CSAREPTSVYYEQYF	TGCAGTGCTAGAGAGCCGACTAGCGTTTACTACGAGCAGTACTTC
NA	TRBV11-2	NA	TRBJ2-1	CASSLDMARGNEQFF	TGTGCCAGCAGCTTAGATATGGCTAGAGGCAATGAGCAGTTCTTC
NA	TRBV12-3/TRBV12-4	many	TRBJ2-5	CASSPRHQETQYF	TGTGCCAGCAGCCCTCGGCATCAAGAGACCCAGTACTTC
NA	TRBV12-3/TRBV12-4	many	TRBJ2-3	CASSSDSSRSPDTQYF	TGTGCCAGCAGTTCCGACAGCTCCAGGTCCCCAGATACGCAGTATTTT